A single sample gave rise to the 16 T cell receptor beta chains below, sequenced in a study of cytomegalovirus exposure and HLA in healthy donors. The table came from immunoSEQ multiplex PCR; TCRdb's copy has only in-frame clones and leaves some out. Of under 150,000 clones in the sample, around 87% were seen once. Sequencing input: PBMCs. The source of these receptors is a man aged 18 to 30 in good health and CMV-seropositive.

The rearrangement links TRBV28 to TRBJ1-2; 8 positions agree with TRBD1. Per the germline V gene, CDR1 is MDHEN and CDR2 is SYDVKM. CDR3 length equals 16 residues. With 4 bases clipped from V and 6 bases from J, the junction kept 13 bases outside the gene matches. The CDR3: CASSSVWTGPRDGYTF. CDR3 DNA: TGTGCCAGCAGTTCAGTCTGGACAGGGCCCCGGGATGGCTACACCTTC.

V and J are TRBV10-3 and TRBJ2-7, with D maybe TRBD1 (6 bases). V lost 3 bases and J lost 6, with 18 bases in between. This CDR3 has 15 amino acids. Germline CDR1 ENHRY, CDR2 SYGVKD. CDR3 loop: CAISEGRGRGIEQYF. The DNA for the CDR3 is TGTGCCATCAGTGAAGGTCGAGGTAGGGGGATCGAGCAGTACTTC.

The chain recombines TRBV5-1 with TRBJ1-2, with D possibly matching TRBD1 (5 bases). The length of the CDR3 is 14 residues. The germline CDR1 and CDR2 sequences are SGHRS and YFSETQ. V lost 4 bases and J 4 bases, leaving 14 bases between the germline ends. CDR3 sequence (DNA): TGCGCCAGCAGCCAAGAACAGGCCCTCTATGGCTACACCTTC. This encodes CASSQEQALYGYTF.

J is TRBJ1-2 and V is TRBV13; a weak D match, TRBD1 (5 bases). CDR3 length: 16 amino acids. Germline V gives CDR1 PRHDT, CDR2 FYEKMQ (reference sequence). With 5 bases removed from V and 0 bases from J, the gap between germline ends came to 16 bases. The CDR3 bases are TGTGCCAGCAGCCGGTTAGGGGAAATAGCTAACTATGGCTACACCTTC. Translation gives CASSRLGEIANYGYTF.

V gene TRBV20-1 combines with J gene TRBJ1-1; no clear D. Germline CDR1 reads DFQATT; CDR2 reads SNEGSKA (reference sequence). The CDR3 length is 11 residues. The CDR3 spells CSLNGDTEAFF. CDR3 bases: TGCAGCCTCAATGGAGACACTGAAGCTTTCTTT.

CDR3 sequence: CASSPQREGETQYF. For the CDR3, the DNA is TGTGCCAGCTCACCTCAGCGGGAGGGGGAGACCCAGTACTTC. The rearrangement joins TRBV18 to TRBJ2-5; TRBD2 matches at 10 bases. The CDR3 has 14 amino acids. J lost 5 bases, V lost 3 bases, and 3 bases had no gene match. CDR1 and CDR2 (germline): KGHSH, LQKENI.

This chain joins TRBV5-6 and TRBJ2-7; possibly TRBD2 for D (6 bases). CDR3 length equals 16 residues. Trimming stripped 4 bases from V and 0 bases from J, with 17 bases between. Germline V lookup: CDR1 SGHDT, CDR2 YYEEEE. The CDR3 loop is CASSTPTSGSSYEQYF. In DNA, the CDR3 is TGTGCCAGCAGCACCCCTACCTCCGGGAGCTCCTACGAGCAGTACTTC.

This chain links TRBV7-2 with TRBJ2-2; 10 nucleotides align to TRBD1. The CDR3 loop spans 15 amino acids. Germline-derived CDR1 and CDR2 are SGHTA and FQGNSA. J gave up 7 bases and V 1 base, and 3 bases lay outside the gene matches. The CDR3: CASSLVGQGIGELFF. The CDR3 region has the DNA TGTGCCAGCAGCTTAGTGGGACAGGGGATCGGGGAGCTGTTTTTT.

The chain combines TRBV28 with TRBJ2-7, with TRBD1 as a possible D gene (6 bases). The V end was cut by 5 bases, the J end by 0 bases, with 11 bases between. Per the germline V gene, CDR1 is MDHEN and CDR2 is SYDVKM. This CDR3 is built from 14 residues. The CDR3 DNA is TGTGCCAGCAGTCAACGGGACAACTCCTACGAGCAGTACTTC. Amino acid sequence: CASSQRDNSYEQYF.

To note about this clone: This sample includes further DNA sequences coding for the same CDR3. The chain links TRBV19 to TRBJ1-5, with TRBD1 identical over 9 bases. The CDR3 extends over 14 amino acids. Per the germline V gene, CDR1 is LNHDA and CDR2 is SQIVND (reference sequence). V trimming: 3 bases; J trimming: 5 bases; junction bases outside the gene matches: 2. CDR3 sequence reads: CASSIWTGDQPQHF. The CDR3 bases are TGTGCCAGTAGTATTTGGACAGGGGATCAGCCCCAGCATTTT.

This chain joins TRBV6-5 and TRBJ1-5; D uncertain. The CDR3 runs 16 residues. The germline gives CDR1 MNHEY, CDR2 SVGAGI. Trimming stripped 0 bases from V and 1 base from J, with 10 bases between. The CDR3: CASSYSGVDSNQPQHF. For the CDR3, the DNA is TGTGCCAGCAGTTACTCAGGAGTAGACAGCAATCAGCCCCAGCATTTT.

As regards this clone: An end of the junction does not agree with germline; a read error may underlie this. The chain carries TRBV7-7 and TRBJ2-7; 7 positions match TRBD2. This CDR3 contains 13 residues. Germline loops: CDR1 SSHAT, CDR2 FNYEAQ (reference sequence). CDR3 loop: CASSPGAGWEQYF. CDR3 nucleotide sequence: TGTGCTAGCAGCCCCGGAGCGGGGTGGGAGCAGTACTTC. Supplemented by reference TRBV7-7 and TRBJ2-7, the full variable domain reads GAGVSQSPRYKVTKRGQDVTLRCDPISSHATLYWYQQALGQGPEFLTYFNYEAQPDKSGLPSDRFSAERPEGSISTLTIQRTEQRDSAMYRCASSPGAGWEQYFGPGTRLTVT.

The chain joins TRBV11-3 to TRBJ2-3; 8 nucleotides align to TRBD2. CDR3 length: 14 residues. Germline trimming cut 5 bases from V and 2 bases from J; bases unmatched to any gene: 3. Per germline, CDR1 SGHNT and CDR2 YENEEA. The CDR3 coding sequence is TGTGCCAGCAGCAGCGGGGGCACCACAGATACGCAGTATTTT. This encodes CASSSGGTTDTQYF.

The chain couples TRBV4-1 to TRBJ2-2; TRBD2 matches at 13 bases. CDR3 length: 16 residues. Trimming removed 6 bases from V and 7 bases from J; junction bases left unmatched: 8. CDR1 MGHRA and CDR2 YSYEKL come from the germline V gene. The chain's CDR3 is CASRTGLAGTLGELFF. CDR3 nucleotides: TGCGCCAGCAGGACGGGACTAGCGGGGACCCTCGGGGAGCTGTTTTTT.

This chain links TRBV5-5 with TRBJ2-5; D may be TRBD2 (5 bases). The germline gives CDR1 SGHKS, CDR2 YYEKEE (reference sequence). With 2 bases removed from V and 5 bases from J, the gap between germline ends came to 13 bases. This CDR3 contains 14 residues. The DNA for the CDR3 is TGTGCCAGCAGCTTAGGACTCCTCCAGGAGACCCAGTACTTC. Protein: CASSLGLLQETQYF.

This chain uses TRBV25-1 with TRBJ1-4; D is perhaps TRBD1 (5 bases). The length of the CDR3 is 14 residues. Looked up from germline, CDR1 is MGHDK and CDR2 is SYGVNS. V lost 4 bases to trimming and J lost 4 bases, with 10 bases between them. CDR3 sequence: CASSVPGGNEKLFF. The CDR3 DNA sequence: TGTGCCAGCAGTGTTCCCGGGGGTAATGAAAAACTGTTTTTT.